This T cell receptor beta chain is from a study of cytotoxic CD8 clonotypes in ibrutinib-treated CLL. Study-level background: Partial response was seen in 25 or so patients and complete response in 2; after median approximately 68 months, about 15 stayed remitted, around twelve progressed.

Method: immunoSEQ multiplex PCR; TCRdb's copy keeps in-frame clones and lacks some. The sample gives about 300,000 clones, about 72% of which show up once; about 5.3% is in the top ten. From germline, CDR1 is MGHRA and CDR2 YSYEKL. The CDR3 has 15 residues. Germline trimming cut 3 bases from V and 6 bases from J; bases unmatched to any gene: 9. Library input was about 1.8 micrograms of DNA from cryopreserved PBMCs. The receptor's source is a human donor with chronic lymphocytic leukemia. The material sequenced was PBMCs, taken at disease progression, from a patient treated with ibrutinib. This chain links TRBV4-1 with TRBJ1-2; 8 bases match TRBD1. The CDR3 DNA sequence: TGCGCCAGCAGCCACGGGACAGGTGTTAGGAATGGCTACACCTTC. Translated, it gives CASSHGTGVRNGYTF.